This TCR beta chain was recovered during a study of T cells in Graves' hyperthyroidism and ophthalmopathy. About the research overall: Peripheral blood sampling occurred at initial diagnosis, before any treatment.

The CDR3 regions of TCR beta were amplified from RNA transcripts. Researchers ran a first-round RT-PCR on the TCR CDR3 using the HTBI primer set. TCRdb re-derived calls from the multiplex PCR reads in MiXCR, one entry per CDR3 protein. The sample shows 500,000 to 600,000 distinct CDR3 sequences, 16% of them seen only once. CDR3 length equals 14 residues. The germline V gene has CDR1 MNHEY and CDR2 SMNVEV (reference sequence). Trimming took off 3 bases at V and 4 bases at J, with 12 bases between the two ends. The sample consisted of blood. The V call is TRBV27, the J call TRBJ1-2, with TRBD1 as a possible D gene (5 bases). The receptor was derived from a woman between 18 and 29 years old with Graves' hyperthyroidism. CDR3 coding DNA: TGTGCCAGCAGTTTGGCAGGGAGTGCCTATGGCTACACCTTC. Its translation is CASSLAGSAYGYTF.